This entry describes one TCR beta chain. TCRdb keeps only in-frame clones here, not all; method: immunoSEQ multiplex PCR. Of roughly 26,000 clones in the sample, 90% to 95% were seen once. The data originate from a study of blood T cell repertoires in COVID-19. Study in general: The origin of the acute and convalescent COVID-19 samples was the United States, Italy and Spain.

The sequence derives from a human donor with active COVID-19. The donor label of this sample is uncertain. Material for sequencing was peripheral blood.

The CDR3 sequence is CASSFQETQYF. In DNA form, the CDR3 reads TGTGCCAGCAGCTTCCAGGAGACCCAGTACTTC. The rearrangement links TRBV7-9 to TRBJ2-5; D remains ambiguous. Germline V gene sequence: CDR1 SEHNR, CDR2 FQNEAQ (reference sequence). Trimming took 3 bases from V and 5 from J, leaving 4 bases between them. The CDR3 sequence is 11 residues long.